The 18 T cell receptor beta chains presented below share a single source sample, sequenced in a study of identifying expanded T cells in peripheral blood. Data came from immunoSEQ multiplex PCR; TCRdb stores just in-frame clones and leaves some out. The data show approximately 130,000 clones, with approximately 84% seen just once and 2.5% to 4% held by the top ten. Sequenced sample: blood. Every receptor here comes from a person between 18 and 75 years old in good health.

This rearrangement joins TRBV30 to TRBJ2-4, with 7 bases aligning to TRBD1. Germline V lookup: CDR1 GTSNPN, CDR2 SVGIG (reference sequence). Trimming took 4 bases from V and 4 from J; bases not matched to a gene: 7. The CDR3 loop spans 14 amino acids. The CDR3 reads CAWTPWTGKNIQYF. CDR3 nucleotide sequence: TGTGCCTGGACCCCATGGACAGGAAAAAACATTCAGTACTTC.

The chain recombines TRBV6-1 with TRBJ1-4, with D uncertain. V gave up 3 bases and J gave up 0 bases, with 8 bases separating them. The CDR3 consists of 15 residues. Germline CDR1 reads MNHNS; CDR2 reads SASEGT. The CDR3 bases are TGTGCCAGCAGTGACAGGCGTGCAACTAATGAAAAACTGTTTTTT. Translated, it gives CASSDRRATNEKLFF.

The chain uses TRBV27 and TRBJ2-2; no firm D call. The germline V gene encodes CDR1 MNHEY and CDR2 SMNVEV (reference sequence). Between the trimmed V and J ends, which lost 5 bases and 3 bases, there was a span of 10 bases. The CDR3 totals 14 residues. For the CDR3, the DNA is TGTGCCAGCAGTGGTCTCCCGGACACCGGGGAGCTGTTTTTT. Protein sequence: CASSGLPDTGELFF.

This sequence joins TRBV7-9 and TRBJ1-5; 7 nucleotides align to TRBD1. With V trimmed by 2 bases and J by 7 bases, 5 bases remained unmatched. CDR1 and CDR2 (germline): SEHNR, FQNEAQ (reference sequence). CDR3 size: 14 residues. The CDR3 DNA is TGTGCCAGCAGCTTATCAGGGGGTCAACAGCCCCAGCATTTT. Its translation: CASSLSGGQQPQHF.

This chain links TRBV7-9 with TRBJ2-5; D gene uncertain. Germline CDR1 SEHNR, CDR2 FQNEAQ (reference sequence). Trimming removed 2 bases from V and 5 bases from J, with 15 bases in between. The CDR3 consists of 15 residues. CDR3 in DNA: TGTGCCAGCAGCTTACTTCTCGCGAATCGGGAGACCCAGTACTTC. Translated, it gives CASSLLLANRETQYF. The full variable domain, rest sourced from reference TRBV7-9 and TRBJ2-5, is DTGVSQNPRHKITKRGQNVTFRCDPISEHNRLYWYRQTLGQGPEFLTYFQNEAQLEKSRLLSDRFSAERPKGSFSTLEIQRTEQGDSAMYLCASSLLLANRETQYFGPGTRLLVL.

As DNA, the CDR3 is TGTGCCTGGAGTGTTACTAGCGTCGACAATGAGCAGTTCTTC. The encoded protein is CAWSVTSVDNEQFF. The V and J genes are TRBV30 and TRBJ2-1; TRBD2 agrees at 7 bases. This CDR3 comprises 14 residues. Germline V CDR1 and CDR2: GTSNPN, SVGIG (reference sequence). The trim removed 0 bases at V and 5 bases at J, leaving 4 bases unmatched.

The chain recombines TRBV15 with TRBJ1-2; D unresolved. The CDR3 sequence is 13 residues long. CDR1 is LNHNV, CDR2 YYDKDF, per germline (reference sequence). V dropped 0 bases and J dropped 8 bases, with 10 bases sitting between them. The CDR3 nucleotides are TGTGCCACCAGCAGAGAGAGGGTGAGCGGCTACACCTTC. Translating it yields CATSRERVSGYTF.

This chain's CDR3 is CASSLQTQGAEAFF. Here the CDR3 DNA reads TGTGCCAGCAGCTTACAGACACAGGGGGCTGAAGCTTTCTTT. The J gene is TRBJ1-1, the V gene TRBV11-2; 8 bases are shared with TRBD1. V lost 2 bases and J lost 6; bases outside the gene matches: 5. The CDR3 covers 14 residues. The germline V gene encodes CDR1 SGHAT and CDR2 FQNNGV.

V and J are TRBV6-1 and TRBJ2-7; D possibly matches TRBD1 or TRBD2 (5 bases each). The V end was cut by 4 bases, the J end by 3 bases, with 7 bases between. Germline assignment: CDR1 MNHNS and CDR2 SASEGT. This CDR3 has 12 amino acids. The CDR3 is CASSGDGYEQYF. The CDR3 DNA reads TGTGCCAGCAGTGGGGACGGCTACGAGCAGTACTTC.

V usage is TRBV27 and J usage is TRBJ2-3; no firm D call. Germline loops: CDR1 MNHEY, CDR2 SMNVEV (reference sequence). V lost 2 bases and J lost 0, with 6 bases in between. This CDR3 contains 14 residues. DNA of the CDR3: TGTGCCAGCAGTTTAACACCTAGCACAGATACGCAGTATTTT. Its protein product is CASSLTPSTDTQYF.

J is TRBJ1-1 and V is TRBV28; 7 positions match TRBD1. Germline values: CDR1 MDHEN, CDR2 SYDVKM. The CDR3 has 14 residues. With 3 bases clipped from V and 4 bases from J, the junction kept 5 bases outside the gene matches. The CDR3 loop is CASSLAGGSTEAFF. CDR3 in DNA: TGTGCCAGCAGTTTGGCAGGGGGGAGCACTGAAGCTTTCTTT. Based on the CDR3 plus reference TRBV28 and TRBJ1-1, the full variable domain is DVKVTQSSRYLVKRTGEKVFLECVQDMDHENMFWYRQDPGLGLRLIYFSYDVKMKEKGDIPEGYSVSREKKERFSLILESASTNQTSMYLCASSLAGGSTEAFFGQGTRLTVV.

V gene TRBV7-9 combines with J gene TRBJ2-2; D is perhaps TRBD2 (5 bases). CDR3 length: 14 residues. V lost 3 bases, J lost 5 bases, and 10 bases lay in between. Germline CDR1 reads SEHNR; CDR2 reads FQNEAQ (reference sequence). CDR3 bases: TGTGCCAGCAGCTTTTACTCGGGGACCGGGGAGCTGTTTTTT. It translates to CASSFYSGTGELFF.

The chain combines TRBV5-5 with TRBJ1-4; D not certain. Trimming pared 4 bases from V and 5 bases from J, leaving 12 bases between. CDR1 and CDR2 (germline): SGHKS, YYEKEE (reference sequence). This CDR3 comprises 14 residues. CDR3 amino acids: CASSLPLSNEKLFF. The DNA of the CDR3 is TGTGCCAGCAGCCTCCCACTCTCGAATGAAAAACTGTTTTTT.

V is TRBV6-5 and J is TRBJ1-2, with D tentatively TRBD1 (6 bases). V was shortened by 2 bases and J by 2 bases, with 9 bases between the two germline ends. Germline loops: CDR1 MNHEY, CDR2 SVGAGI. The CDR3 is 14 amino acids. The CDR3: CASSYEGHNYGYTF. In nucleotides, the CDR3 is TGTGCCAGCAGTTACGAGGGACACAACTATGGCTACACCTTC.

The CDR3 is CASSPLGDTEAFF. CDR3 nucleotide sequence: TGTGCCAGCAGCCCCTTGGGGGACACTGAAGCTTTCTTT. The chain employs TRBV6-5 and TRBJ1-1; D is perhaps TRBD1 (5 bases). The CDR3 loop spans 13 amino acids. Trimming cost V 6 bases and J 3 bases, with 11 bases left between them. From germline, CDR1 is MNHEY and CDR2 SVGAGI.

The CDR3 sequence: CASSLFNYGYTF. In DNA form, the CDR3 reads TGTGCCAGCAGTTTGTTCAATTATGGCTACACCTTC. The gene calls are TRBV28 and TRBJ1-2; D not certain. V shed 3 bases and J shed 5 bases, with 7 bases lying between them. The CDR3 totals 12 residues. Germline V gives CDR1 MDHEN, CDR2 SYDVKM.

This clone was observed a single time. The rearrangement uses TRBV2 and TRBJ1-1; D is possibly TRBD1 (5 bases). The CDR3 spans 14 residues. Looked up from germline, CDR1 is SNHLY and CDR2 is FYNNEI. Trimming removed 3 bases at V and 1 base at J, with 9 bases between. The CDR3 here is CASSDSGWNTEAFF. The CDR3 region has the DNA TGTGCCAGCAGTGATTCAGGGTGGAACACTGAAGCTTTCTTT.

Only one count was recorded for this clone. The chain combines TRBV5-1 with TRBJ1-4; possible D gene TRBD1, 6 bases. There are 17 residues in the CDR3. Trimming shortened V by 2 bases and J by 7 bases, and 21 bases separated the two germline ends. In germline, CDR1 is SGHRS, CDR2 YFSETQ. CDR3 amino acids: CASSFRGQTGLGEKLFF. Here the CDR3 DNA reads TGCGCCAGCAGCTTTAGGGGACAAACAGGGTTAGGTGAAAAACTGTTTTTT.